One and the same sample provided the 32 T cell receptor beta chains below, sequenced in a study of blood T cell repertoires in COVID-19. The repertoire was sequenced with immunoSEQ multiplex PCR; TCRdb's copy has only in-frame clones and lacks some. Among about 400,000 clones listed, over 85% were seen once. The sequenced sample consisted of PBMCs or T cells enriched from blood (not recorded which). The origin of the receptors is a woman aged 25-40 years who had recovered from COVID-19.

The chain links TRBV2 to TRBJ2-7; the D gene is possibly TRBD1 (5 bases). Germline lookup yields CDR1 SNHLY and CDR2 FYNNEI. The germline V and J ends were trimmed by 7 bases and 3 bases, with 10 bases remaining between them. This CDR3 spans 12 amino acids. For the CDR3, the DNA is TGTGCCAGCAAGGGGCAGATCTACGAGCAGTACTTC. As protein: CASKGQIYEQYF.

The chain employs TRBV24-1 and TRBJ1-2; the D gene is possibly TRBD1 (5 bases). This CDR3 has 14 residues. Germline V CDR1 and CDR2: KGHDR, SFDVKD. Trimming pared 5 bases from V and 4 bases from J, leaving 13 bases between. The CDR3 sequence is CATSGAQESYGYTF. The CDR3 DNA sequence: TGTGCCACCAGTGGCGCACAGGAATCCTATGGCTACACCTTC.

The rearrangement uses TRBV27 and TRBJ1-2, with TRBD1 identical over 9 bases. Germline V gene data show CDR1 as MNHEY and CDR2 as SMNVEV (reference sequence). The trim removed 6 bases at V and 5 bases at J, leaving 10 bases unmatched. The CDR3 extends over 15 amino acids. The CDR3 DNA reads as TGTGCCAGCAGACGACAGGGGGATTTTAGGTATGGCTACACCTTC. Amino acid sequence: CASRRQGDFRYGYTF.

The CDR3 DNA reads TGTGCCATCAGTGATCAAGGGGAAACCTACGAGCAGTACTTC. It encodes CAISDQGETYEQYF. J is TRBJ2-7 and V is TRBV10-3; D might be TRBD1 (5 bases). The CDR3 extends over 14 amino acids. Germline V CDR1 and CDR2: ENHRY, SYGVKD. The germline V and J ends were trimmed by 3 bases and 2 bases, with 11 bases remaining between them.

The CDR3 reads CASRKTGQGGSYEQYF. CDR3 nucleotides: TGTGCCAGCAGAAAGACCGGACAGGGGGGGTCCTACGAGCAGTACTTC. The rearrangement uses TRBV28 and TRBJ2-7; TRBD1 matches 10 bases. V trimming: 6 bases; J trimming: 1 base; junction bases outside the gene matches: 9. Germline-derived CDR1 and CDR2 are MDHEN and SYDVKM. This CDR3 has 16 residues. Variable domain in full (rest from reference TRBV28 and TRBJ2-7): DVKVTQSSRYLVKRTGEKVFLECVQDMDHENMFWYRQDPGLGLRLIYFSYDVKMKEKGDIPEGYSVSREKKERFSLILESASTNQTSMYLCASRKTGQGGSYEQYFGPGTRLTVT.

This clone appeared a single time. The chain recombines TRBV28 with TRBJ2-7; TRBD2 aligns across 7 bases. With 2 bases clipped from V and 2 bases from J, the junction kept 9 bases outside the gene matches. The CDR3 length is 16 residues. Germline CDR1 and CDR2: MDHEN and SYDVKM. CDR3 DNA: TGTGCCAGCAGTTTAAGTGTAGCGGGCAATACCTACGAGCAGTACTTC. Protein sequence: CASSLSVAGNTYEQYF. The entire variable domain, with the rest obtained from reference TRBV28 and TRBJ2-7, is as follows: DVKVTQSSRYLVKRTGEKVFLECVQDMDHENMFWYRQDPGLGLRLIYFSYDVKMKEKGDIPEGYSVSREKKERFSLILESASTNQTSMYLCASSLSVAGNTYEQYFGPGTRLTVT.

This clone appeared once. The chain joins TRBV7-6 to TRBJ2-3; D unresolved. The CDR3 loop spans 16 amino acids. V was cut by 8 bases and J by 0 bases, with 18 bases left in between. Germline V gives CDR1 SGHVS, CDR2 FNYEAQ. The CDR3 is CASPSNPRVSTDTQYF. The DNA of the CDR3 is TGTGCCAGCCCCTCAAACCCTCGGGTGAGCACAGATACGCAGTATTTT.

J is TRBJ2-4 and V is TRBV4-1; no reliable D call. CDR3 length equals 13 residues. With 2 bases removed from V and 8 bases from J, the gap between germline ends came to 10 bases. Germline CDR1 reads MGHRA; CDR2 reads YSYEKL. CDR3 sequence reads: CASSQPPEHIQYF. The CDR3 DNA is TGCGCCAGCAGCCAACCCCCTGAGCACATTCAGTACTTC.

This chain links TRBV11-2 with TRBJ1-1, with a weak D call TRBD1 (6 bases). The CDR3 length is 15 residues. CDR1 and CDR2 from the germline V gene are SGHAT and FQNNGV. V dropped 2 bases and J dropped 3 bases, with 13 bases sitting between them. CDR3: CASSLTTGKDTEAFF. The CDR3 bases are TGTGCCAGCAGCTTAACAACAGGGAAAGACACTGAAGCTTTCTTT.

This clone was observed once. The chain couples TRBV27 to TRBJ1-1; no reliable D call. V lost 5 bases and J 0 bases, leaving 10 bases between the germline ends. The CDR3 runs to 14 residues. Germline values: CDR1 MNHEY, CDR2 SMNVEV (reference sequence). CDR3 in amino acids: CASSNRRLNTEAFF. CDR3 bases: TGTGCCAGCAGTAACCGTCGGTTGAACACTGAAGCTTTCTTT.

The rearrangement links TRBV3-1 (or the pseudogene TRBV3-2) to TRBJ1-2, with 10 bases aligning to TRBD1. V shed 1 base and J 8 bases; nucleotides not matched to a gene: 10. CDR1 LGHDT and CDR2 YNNKEL come from the germline V gene (reference sequence). The CDR3 is 16 residues long. The CDR3 spells CASSQVRLGQGKGYTF. Written as DNA, the CDR3 is TGTGCCAGCAGCCAAGTAAGGTTGGGACAGGGGAAAGGCTACACCTTC.

The genes are TRBV5-1 and TRBJ1-4; no clear D gene. Germline assignment: CDR1 SGHRS and CDR2 YFSETQ. V lost 4 bases and J lost 4, with 14 bases in between. CDR3 size: 15 residues. The CDR3 region has the DNA TGCGCCAGCAGCGTACGACGGGGAATTAATGAAAAACTGTTTTTT. As protein: CASSVRRGINEKLFF.

The chain recombines TRBV9 with TRBJ1-1, with D maybe TRBD1 (6 bases). CDR1 and CDR2 (germline): SGDLS, YYNGEE. The germline V and J ends were trimmed by 4 bases and 2 bases, with 18 bases remaining between them. The CDR3 totals 16 residues. The CDR3 DNA follows: TGTGCCAGCAGCACCCACGGACAGAGCCCTAACACTGAAGCTTTCTTT. The encoded protein is CASSTHGQSPNTEAFF.

V usage is TRBV19 and J usage is TRBJ2-7, with TRBD1 matching 7 bases. Germline V lookup: CDR1 LNHDA, CDR2 SQIVND (reference sequence). Trimming at V came to 8 bases and at J to 2 bases, leaving 6 bases not matched to a gene. The CDR3 runs to 13 residues. CDR3 sequence reads: CASGRGSTYEQYF. The DNA for the CDR3 is TGTGCCAGTGGCAGGGGGTCCACCTACGAGCAGTACTTC.

This chain joins TRBV6-5 and TRBJ2-7; 7 bases map to TRBD1. With 8 bases clipped from V and 6 bases from J, the junction kept 4 bases outside the gene matches. Germline CDR1 is MNHEY and CDR2 is SVGAGI. The length of the CDR3 is 11 residues. The chain's CDR3 is CASHDRVEQYF. In DNA form, the CDR3 reads TGTGCCAGCCATGACAGGGTCGAGCAGTACTTC.

This rearrangement joins TRBV6-6 to TRBJ1-6; 9 bases agree with TRBD1. The ends lost 2 bases at V and 10 bases at J; junction bases unmatched: 6. Germline-derived CDR1 and CDR2 are MNHNY and SVGAGI (reference sequence). The CDR3 runs to 15 residues. The DNA of the CDR3 is TGTGCCAGCAGTTACCGCGGGACAGGGAGGTCACCCCTCCACTTT. Translation: CASSYRGTGRSPLHF.

This rearrangement joins TRBV28 to TRBJ1-3; TRBD1 aligns across 8 bases. V lost 0 bases and J lost 0; bases outside the gene matches: 7. Germline V gene lookup returns CDR1 MDHEN and CDR2 SYDVKM. The CDR3 extends over 18 amino acids. The CDR3 here is CASSLWNSDRASGNTIYF. The DNA for the CDR3 is TGTGCCAGCAGTTTATGGAACTCGGACAGGGCCTCTGGAAACACCATATATTTT.

The CDR3 DNA reads as TGTGCCATCAGTGGATCGGGGGGCGAAGGAAACACCATATATTTT. Translated, it gives CAISGSGGEGNTIYF. V and J are TRBV10-3 and TRBJ1-3, with D possibly matching TRBD1 (6 bases). This CDR3 comprises 15 residues. Between the trimmed V and J ends, which lost 4 bases and 4 bases, there was a span of 14 bases. In germline, CDR1 is ENHRY, CDR2 SYGVKD.

This clone was recorded only once. The rearrangement joins TRBV12-5 to TRBJ1-1; tentatively, D is TRBD1 (5 bases). The germline gives CDR1 LGHNT, CDR2 FRNRAP. The CDR3 sequence is 15 residues long. Trimming cost V 5 bases and J 1 base, with 14 bases left between them. The CDR3 loop is CASGLWTLQNTEAFF. The CDR3 DNA sequence: TGTGCTAGTGGTCTATGGACACTACAGAACACTGAAGCTTTCTTT.

The J gene is TRBJ1-5, the V gene TRBV5-1, with a weak D call TRBD1 (5 bases). V lost 0 bases and J lost 0, with 7 bases in between. Per the germline V gene, CDR1 is SGHRS and CDR2 is YFSETQ. CDR3 length: 15 residues. CDR3 in DNA: TGCGCCAGCAGCTTGGGACAGTATAGCAATCAGCCCCAGCATTTT. It codes for CASSLGQYSNQPQHF.

The chain joins TRBV28 to TRBJ1-1; D may be TRBD1 (6 bases). CDR3 length: 12 residues. V lost 5 bases and J lost 11, with 15 bases in between. CDR1 is MDHEN and CDR2 is SYDVKM in the germline V gene. CDR3 protein: CASSVRRGRAFF. DNA for the CDR3: TGTGCCAGCAGTGTCCGGCGGGGGCGGGCTTTCTTT.

The chain joins TRBV6-5 to TRBJ1-2; D is unclear. V was clipped by 8 bases and J by 3 bases, with 19 bases between them. The CDR3 has 15 amino acids. Germline loops: CDR1 MNHEY, CDR2 SVGAGI. The CDR3 spells CASRKRTSGDYGYTF. DNA of the CDR3: TGTGCCAGCCGCAAACGAACTAGTGGTGACTATGGCTACACCTTC.

The rearrangement joins TRBV6-6 to TRBJ2-7; TRBD1 agrees at 9 bases. The junction had 12 bases not matched to a gene; V was cut back by 5 bases and J by 4 bases. CDR3 length: 16 amino acids. Germline V CDR1 and CDR2: MNHNY, SVGAGI (reference sequence). CDR3 sequence: CASSRPGTGFVYEQYF. CDR3 bases: TGTGCCAGCAGTCGACCCGGGACAGGGTTCGTATACGAGCAGTACTTC.

The DNA for the CDR3 is TGCGCCAGCAGCCGGGACAGCGGAAATTCACCCCTCCACTTT. Amino acid sequence: CASSRDSGNSPLHF. The chain has TRBV5-1 and TRBJ1-6, with 7 bases lining up with TRBD1. V dropped 4 bases and J dropped 7; count of bases not matched to a gene: 5. The CDR3 totals 14 residues. The germline V gene encodes CDR1 SGHRS and CDR2 YFSETQ.

At least ten counts were recorded for this clone. The chain combines TRBV6-2 or TRBV6-3 with TRBJ2-1, with 9 nucleotides matching TRBD2. V trimming: 6 bases; J trimming: 2 bases; junction bases outside the gene matches: 8. The CDR3 is 16 amino acids. Germline V CDR1 and CDR2: MNHEY, SVGEGT. CDR3 nucleotides: TGTGCCAGCAGCCATAGCGGGGGTGGAACCTACAATGAGCAGTTCTTC. Translating gives CASSHSGGGTYNEQFF.

V and J are TRBV3-1 (or the pseudogene TRBV3-2) and TRBJ1-3; D uncertain. Looked up from germline, CDR1 is LGHDT and CDR2 is YNNKEL (reference sequence). V dropped 3 bases and J dropped 3 bases, with 3 bases sitting between them. The CDR3 consists of 12 residues. The CDR3 protein is CASSQSGNTIYF. In DNA form, the CDR3 reads TGTGCCAGCAGCCAGAGTGGAAACACCATATATTTT.

The chain recombines TRBV7-6 with TRBJ2-1; 9 bases agree with TRBD2. This CDR3 comprises 16 residues. Germline V gene lookup returns CDR1 SGHVS and CDR2 FNYEAQ. With V trimmed by 1 base and J by 9 bases, 10 bases remained unmatched. CDR3 nucleotides: TGTGCCAGCAGCTTAGGAGGCGGGAGGGCCGGAAGTGAGCAGTTCTTC. It specifies CASSLGGGRAGSEQFF.

This clone is medium-sized (0.01 to 0.1%) by share. CDR3 bases: TGTGCCAGCAGCCAAGGAGGGCTCCTCAATGAGCAGTTCTTC. This gives the protein CASSQGGLLNEQFF. The chain joins TRBV4-2 to TRBJ2-1; weak D call: TRBD2 (5 bases). The CDR3 is 14 amino acids. The ends were cut back, 1 base at V and 6 bases at J, with 10 bases in the middle. The germline V gene encodes CDR1 LGHNA and CDR2 YNFKEQ.

About this clone itself: The sample holds other DNA sequences that translate to the same CDR3. The chain employs TRBV18 and TRBJ1-1, with D perhaps matching TRBD1 (5 bases). V was pared by 2 bases and J by 3 bases, with 10 bases between. From germline, CDR1 is KGHSH and CDR2 LQKENI. The CDR3 covers 14 residues. CDR3 sequence (DNA): TGTGCCAGCTCACCAACGGGGGGGGACACTGAAGCTTTCTTT. It is translated as CASSPTGGDTEAFF.

The chain couples TRBV4-1 to TRBJ2-1, with D maybe TRBD1 (6 bases). Trimming removed 5 bases from V and 6 bases from J, with 17 bases in between. CDR3 size: 15 residues. Germline V gene sequence: CDR1 MGHRA, CDR2 YSYEKL. This CDR3 reads CASSSRGQGGNEQFF. In DNA form, the CDR3 reads TGCGCCAGCAGCTCCAGGGGCCAAGGGGGCAATGAGCAGTTCTTC.

The chain combines TRBV6-5 with TRBJ1-1; tentatively, D is TRBD1 (5 bases). V lost 0 bases, J lost 4 bases, and 12 bases lay in between. Germline V lookup: CDR1 MNHEY, CDR2 SVGAGI. This CDR3 is built from 15 residues. CDR3 protein: CASSYSGAVITEAFF. CDR3 nucleotide sequence: TGTGCCAGCAGTTACTCTGGGGCCGTTATCACTGAAGCTTTCTTT.

The chain joins TRBV10-3 to TRBJ1-2, with 8 bases that match TRBD1. Germline trimming cut 2 bases from V and 3 bases from J; bases unmatched to any gene: 5. The CDR3 covers 15 residues. From germline, CDR1 is ENHRY and CDR2 SYGVKD. In DNA form, the CDR3 reads TGTGCCATCAGTGAGATCGCAGGGGGCGACTATGGCTACACCTTC. Its translation is CAISEIAGGDYGYTF.